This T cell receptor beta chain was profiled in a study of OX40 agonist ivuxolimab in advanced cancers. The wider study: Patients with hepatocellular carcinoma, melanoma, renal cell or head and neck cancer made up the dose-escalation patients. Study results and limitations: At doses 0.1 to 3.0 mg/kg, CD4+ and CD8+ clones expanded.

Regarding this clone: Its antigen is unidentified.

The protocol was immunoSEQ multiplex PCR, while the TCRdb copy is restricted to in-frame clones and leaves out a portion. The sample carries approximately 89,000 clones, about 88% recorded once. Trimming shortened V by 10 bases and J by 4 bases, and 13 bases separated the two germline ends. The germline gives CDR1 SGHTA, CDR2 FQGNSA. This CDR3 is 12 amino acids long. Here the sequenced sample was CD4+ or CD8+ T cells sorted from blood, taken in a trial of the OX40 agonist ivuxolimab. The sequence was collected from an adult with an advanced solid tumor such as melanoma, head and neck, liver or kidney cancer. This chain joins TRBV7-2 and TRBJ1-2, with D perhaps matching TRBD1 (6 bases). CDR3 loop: CATQGRVYGYTF. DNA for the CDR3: TGTGCCACCCAGGGGCGCGTCTATGGCTACACCTTC.